The text below deals with one T cell receptor (beta chain). A modified ARM-PCR protocol with three rounds of nested PCR amplified TCRbeta. TCRdb processed the multiplex PCR reads anew with MiXCR; each CDR3 protein has one entry. The profile shows around 200,000 distinct CDR3 sequences, 70% to 75% of them singletons. This sample is drawn from a study of tumor and adjacent non-tumor tissue in lung cancer. On the study more broadly: Patients comprised some eleven adenocarcinoma, a couple of squamous cell carcinoma and 1 small cell lung cancer.

RNA was extracted from bulk tissue without any cell sorting. Newly diagnosed lung cancer patients had thoracic surgery in China, August–late 2014, without prior chemotherapy. V lost 0 bases and J lost 3, with 14 bases in between. CDR3 length equals 16 residues. Germline loops: CDR1 MNHEY, CDR2 SVGAGI. The chain uses TRBV6-5 and TRBJ1-1; no clear D gene. This receptor was identified in a man in his sixties with non-small cell lung cancer. Sequencing used lung tumor tissue. In nucleotides, the CDR3 is TGTGCCAGCAGTTACTCGAGTTGGATTAAGGACACTGAAGCTTTCTTT. It translates to CASSYSSWIKDTEAFF.